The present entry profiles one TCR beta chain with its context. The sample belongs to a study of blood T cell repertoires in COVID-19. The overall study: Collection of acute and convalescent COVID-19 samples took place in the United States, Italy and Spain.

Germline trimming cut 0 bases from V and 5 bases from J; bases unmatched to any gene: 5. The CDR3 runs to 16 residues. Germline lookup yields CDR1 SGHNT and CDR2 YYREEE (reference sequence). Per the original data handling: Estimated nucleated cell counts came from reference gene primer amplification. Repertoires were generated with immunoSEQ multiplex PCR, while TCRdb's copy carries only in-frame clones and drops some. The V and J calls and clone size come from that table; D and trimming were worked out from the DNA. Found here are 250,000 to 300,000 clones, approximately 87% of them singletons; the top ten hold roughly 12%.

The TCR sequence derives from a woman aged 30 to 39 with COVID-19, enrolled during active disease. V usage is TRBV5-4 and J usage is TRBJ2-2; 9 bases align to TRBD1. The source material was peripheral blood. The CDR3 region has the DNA TGTGCCAGCAGCTTGGCCGGGACAGGGCGGACCGGGGAGCTGTTTTTT. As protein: CASSLAGTGRTGELFF.